One and the same sample provided the 21 T cell receptor beta chains below, sequenced in a study of T-cell reconstitution after alpha-beta-depleted transplantation in children. This sample's TCRbeta library carried unique molecular identifier barcodes. MiXCR, applied by TCRdb to the PCR reads, yields one record per CDR3 protein. The sample includes 100,000 or so distinct CDR3 sequences, 12% of them seen just once. The sample was PBMCs from the stem cell graft donor, taken from the stem cell graft. These receptors all come from a human donor who donated a stem cell graft to a child with inherited bone marrow failure.

This sequence joins TRBV7-9 and TRBJ2-6; a weak D match, TRBD1 (5 bases). The V end lost 2 bases, the J end lost 4 bases, and 15 bases lay between the germline ends. Looked up from germline, CDR1 is SEHNR and CDR2 is FQNEAQ (reference sequence). There are 17 residues in the CDR3. The CDR3 DNA sequence: TGTGCCAGCAGCTTACAGGGAAGTGGAGTGGGGGCCAACGTCCTGACTTTC. It encodes CASSLQGSGVGANVLTF.

The chain recombines TRBV19 with TRBJ2-7; perhaps TRBD2 as D (7 bases). Germline V gene lookup returns CDR1 LNHDA and CDR2 SQIVND (reference sequence). CDR3 length equals 13 residues. The V and J ends lost 8 bases and 4 bases respectively, with 15 bases between them. CDR3 residues: CASAAGAEYEQYF. The CDR3 nucleotides are TGTGCCAGTGCGGCGGGGGCGGAATACGAGCAGTACTTC.

The chain employs TRBV23-1 and TRBJ2-5, with D hard to call. TRBV23-1 is identified as an open reading frame with a role that is uncertain. V was clipped by 1 base and J by 0 bases, with 21 bases between them. This CDR3 is built from 19 residues. The CDR3 region has the DNA TGCGCCAGCAGTCAATTTGTTATGGCGTCCGGATGGTACCAAGAGACCCAGTACTTC. Its protein product is CASSQFVMASGWYQETQYF.

The rearrangement joins TRBV29-1 to TRBJ2-3, with no clear D. V lost 8 bases and J lost 2, with 5 bases in between. CDR1 and CDR2 (germline): SQVTM, ANQGSEA. CDR3 size: 10 residues. The CDR3 spells CSSYTDTQYF. The DNA for the CDR3 is TGCAGCTCTTACACAGATACGCAGTATTTT.

Ten or more counts support this clonotype. The chain combines TRBV7-9 with TRBJ2-3; TRBD2 matches at 8 bases. V shed 7 bases, J shed 0 bases, and the junction held 9 bases outside the gene matches. From germline, CDR1 is SEHNR and CDR2 FQNEAQ (reference sequence). The CDR3 is 16 amino acids. CDR3 in amino acids: CASKSGRISSTDTQYF. The CDR3 bases are TGTGCCAGCAAAAGCGGGAGAATATCTAGCACAGATACGCAGTATTTT. Variable domain in full (rest from reference TRBV7-9 and TRBJ2-3): DTGVSQNPRHKITKRGQNVTFRCDPISEHNRLYWYRQTLGQGPEFLTYFQNEAQLEKSRLLSDRFSAERPKGSFSTLEIQRTEQGDSAMYLCASKSGRISSTDTQYFGPGTRLTVL.

This clonotype was seen repeatedly, ten times or more. The chain joins TRBV7-9 to TRBJ2-1; D gene uncertain. Germline values: CDR1 SEHNR, CDR2 FQNEAQ (reference sequence). The V and J ends lost 4 bases and 9 bases respectively, with 10 bases between them. CDR3 length: 12 residues. CDR3 DNA sequence: TGTGCCAGCAGCTCCGAGTTGGGTGAGCAGTTCTTC. Translation gives CASSSELGEQFF.

This clonotype was recorded many times. The V and J genes are TRBV5-1 and TRBJ2-7; D possibly corresponds to TRBD2 (6 bases). Germline values: CDR1 SGHRS, CDR2 YFSETQ. The CDR3 contains 13 residues. The V end lost 4 bases, the J end lost 4 bases, and 12 bases lay between the germline ends. Here the CDR3 reads CASSRRESYEQYF. In DNA form, the CDR3 reads TGCGCCAGCAGCCGGCGGGAAAGTTACGAGCAGTACTTC.

This clonotype was counted at least ten times. The V and J genes are TRBV4-2 and TRBJ2-7, with TRBD2 matching over 11 bases. CDR1 is LGHNA and CDR2 is YNFKEQ in the germline V gene. The junction had 7 bases not matched to a gene; V was cut back by 4 bases and J by 5 bases. The CDR3 runs 15 residues. CDR3 sequence reads: CASSPIAGGRNEQYF. Here the CDR3 DNA reads TGTGCCAGCAGCCCGATAGCGGGAGGGCGCAACGAGCAGTACTTC.

The chain employs TRBV4-3 and TRBJ2-3, with D perhaps TRBD2 (5 bases). The CDR3 has 15 residues. CDR1 LGHNA and CDR2 YSLEER come from the germline V gene. The ends were cut back, 1 base at V and 4 bases at J, with 12 bases in the middle. In nucleotides, the CDR3 is TGCGCCAGCAGCCAAGCCCAGACTATCCCAGATACGCAGTATTTT. It is translated as CASSQAQTIPDTQYF.

The table lists this clonotype with many counts. This chain uses TRBV5-1 with TRBJ2-3; 10 bases map to TRBD1. Germline lookup yields CDR1 SGHRS and CDR2 YFSETQ. This CDR3 spans 15 amino acids. The junction had 5 bases not matched to a gene; V was cut back by 4 bases and J by 3 bases. The CDR3 nucleotides read TGCGCCAGCAGCCCCCGGGACAGGGGAACAGATACGCAGTATTTT. Translation: CASSPRDRGTDTQYF. Drawing the rest from reference TRBV5-1 and TRBJ2-3, the complete variable domain is KAGVTQTPRYLIKTRGQQVTLSCSPISGHRSVSWYQQTPGQGLQFLFEYFSETQRNKGNFPGRFSGRQFSNSRSEMNVSTLELGDSALYLCASSPRDRGTDTQYFGPGTRLTVL.

The chain carries TRBV7-4 and TRBJ2-7; tentative D call: TRBD2 (5 bases). CDR1 and CDR2 from the germline V gene are SGHVT and SQSDAQ. This CDR3 spans 17 amino acids. Trimming took off 5 bases at V and 1 base at J, with 21 bases between the two ends. For the CDR3, the DNA is TGTGCCAGCAGCGGAGACGGGGAACGGGGTTATTCCTACGAGCAGTACTTC. Translating gives CASSGDGERGYSYEQYF.

This clonotype has ten or more counts. The genes are TRBV7-2 and TRBJ2-7, with 13 bases lining up with TRBD2. The CDR3 is made up of 16 amino acids. Germline lookup yields CDR1 SGHTA and CDR2 FQGNSA. Trimming removed 5 bases from V and 5 bases from J; junction bases left unmatched: 9. Here the CDR3 reads CASSPPTSGRANEQYF. CDR3 DNA sequence: TGTGCCAGCAGCCCGCCTACTAGCGGGAGGGCCAACGAGCAGTACTTC.

Many counts were recorded for this clonotype. The J gene is TRBJ2-3, the V gene TRBV20-1, with 9 bases that match TRBD1. Germline assignment: CDR1 DFQATT and CDR2 SNEGSKA (reference sequence). The CDR3 loop spans 16 amino acids. The V gene end was trimmed by 4 bases and the J gene end by 2 bases; junction bases not matched to a gene: 10. This chain's CDR3 is CSATSPGTGSTDTQYF. The CDR3 bases are TGCAGTGCTACCTCCCCCGGGACAGGGTCCACAGATACGCAGTATTTT.

The V gene is TRBV5-1, the J gene TRBJ2-3, with 12 bases fitting TRBD2. This CDR3 is built from 17 residues. In germline, CDR1 is SGHRS, CDR2 YFSETQ. With 0 bases clipped from V and 3 bases from J, the junction kept 5 bases outside the gene matches. The CDR3 reads CASSLATSGSLTDTQYF. The DNA for the CDR3 is TGCGCCAGCAGCTTGGCGACTAGCGGGAGTTTGACAGATACGCAGTATTTT.

This clonotype was recorded many times. The chain has TRBV7-2 and TRBJ2-5; D ambiguous. The CDR3 consists of 13 residues. Trimming stripped 5 bases from V and 1 base from J, with 8 bases between. Per the germline V gene, CDR1 is SGHTA and CDR2 is FQGNSA. Here the CDR3 DNA reads TGTGCCAGCAGCCAATCGGGCCAAGAGACCCAGTACTTC. It translates to CASSQSGQETQYF.

This clonotype was recorded many times. CDR3 DNA: TGTGCCAGCAGCGTGACAGGGAGCCAAGAGACCCAGTACTTC. Translated: CASSVTGSQETQYF. The V call is TRBV9, the J call TRBJ2-5; TRBD1 aligns across 7 bases. Germline CDR1 is SGDLS and CDR2 is YYNGEE. V was clipped by 2 bases and J by 1 base; unmatched bases: 2. The CDR3 has 14 amino acids.

Ten or more counts support this clonotype. This chain joins TRBV29-1 and TRBJ2-2; D perhaps matches TRBD1 (5 bases). There are 16 residues in the CDR3. Germline lookup yields CDR1 SQVTM and CDR2 ANQGSEA. Trimming took 0 bases from V and 7 from J, leaving 18 bases between them. The CDR3 DNA sequence: TGCAGCGTTGAAGAGGCAGGGCCTACCCGAAACGGGGAGCTGTTTTTT. This encodes CSVEEAGPTRNGELFF.

This clonotype was counted many times. The chain has TRBV20-1 and TRBJ2-7; the D gene could be TRBD1 or TRBD2 (5 bases each). The CDR3 extends over 14 amino acids. The ends were cut back, 6 bases at V and 2 bases at J, with 17 bases in the middle. Germline lookup yields CDR1 DFQATT and CDR2 SNEGSKA (reference sequence). The CDR3 protein is CSATPGPRPYEQYF. The CDR3 DNA follows: TGCAGTGCCACCCCGGGACCGAGGCCCTACGAGCAGTACTTC.

Ten or more counts support this clonotype. V usage is TRBV20-1 and J usage is TRBJ2-3; the match to TRBD2 covers 7 bases. V shed 2 bases and J 2 bases; nucleotides not matched to a gene: 4. Germline V gene data show CDR1 as DFQATT and CDR2 as SNEGSKA (reference sequence). This CDR3 is 14 amino acids long. As DNA, the CDR3 is TGCAGTGCTAGACCAAGCGGGGCCACAGATACGCAGTATTTT. It specifies CSARPSGATDTQYF.

The V gene is TRBV19, the J gene TRBJ2-1; 14 bases map to TRBD2. The CDR3 runs 16 residues. J was trimmed by 6 bases and V by 5 bases; bases with no gene match: 6. Germline-derived CDR1 and CDR2 are LNHDA and SQIVND (reference sequence). The CDR3 protein is CASSSGGLAGGNEQFF. The CDR3 nucleotides read TGTGCCAGTAGTTCGGGAGGACTAGCGGGAGGCAATGAGCAGTTCTTC.

This clonotype was detected ten times or more. This chain links TRBV20-1 with TRBJ1-1, with 7 bases identical to TRBD1. The germline CDR1 and CDR2 sequences are DFQATT and SNEGSKA (reference sequence). The CDR3 is 14 amino acids. The junction had 12 bases not matched to a gene; V was cut back by 3 bases and J by 8 bases. Here the CDR3 DNA reads TGCAGTGCTAGTGCTAGACAGGGAAAGGGAGAAGCTTTCTTT. This gives the protein CSASARQGKGEAFF.